The 26 T cell receptor beta chains below all came from one sample that was sequenced in a study of cytomegalovirus exposure and HLA in healthy donors. The study ran its PCR with 60 Vbeta and 13 Jbeta primers. Generated by immunoSEQ multiplex PCR, the TCRdb table keeps only in-frame clones and is missing some. This table holds 150,000 to 250,000 clones, 82% found once. The source material was PBMCs. These receptors came from a boy younger than 10 in good health and CMV-seronegative.

The V and J genes are TRBV6-5 and TRBJ1-2; the match to TRBD1 covers 7 bases. CDR1 MNHEY and CDR2 SVGAGI come from the germline V gene. This CDR3 has 16 amino acids. V lost 4 bases and J lost 8; bases outside the gene matches: 16. CDR3 sequence: CASSSVKDRKRRGYTF. DNA for the CDR3: TGTGCCAGCAGTTCCGTCAAGGACAGGAAACGTCGAGGCTACACCTTC.

This clone appeared a single time. The rearrangement links TRBV4-1 to TRBJ1-1; D is uncertain. This CDR3 is 16 amino acids long. Trimming stripped 2 bases from V and 0 bases from J, with 13 bases between. Germline assignment: CDR1 MGHRA and CDR2 YSYEKL. The CDR3 spells CASSQYPVGMNTEAFF. CDR3 DNA sequence: TGCGCCAGCAGCCAATATCCGGTCGGTATGAACACTGAAGCTTTCTTT.

This clone was seen only a few times. This chain uses TRBV5-1 with TRBJ2-5; 14 bases fit TRBD2. V trimming: 4 bases; J trimming: 4 bases; junction bases outside the gene matches: 3. The germline V gene encodes CDR1 SGHRS and CDR2 YFSETQ. The CDR3 runs 15 residues. CDR3 sequence: CASSLGTSGGETQYF. The CDR3 bases are TGCGCCAGCAGCCTCGGGACTAGCGGGGGAGAGACCCAGTACTTC.

The rearrangement uses TRBV27 and TRBJ1-3; no clear D gene. Trimming cost V 6 bases and J 0 bases, with 6 bases left between them. The CDR3 contains 13 residues. Germline CDR1 reads MNHEY; CDR2 reads SMNVEV (reference sequence). The CDR3 nucleotides read TGTGCCAGCAGCCCCAACTCTGGAAACACCATATATTTT. This gives the protein CASSPNSGNTIYF.

The DNA of the CDR3 is TGTGCCAGCAGCTCCCCCACTAGCGGCAATGAGCAGTTCTTC. It codes for CASSSPTSGNEQFF. The V and J genes are TRBV7-8 and TRBJ2-1; TRBD2 matches 8 bases. There are 14 residues in the CDR3. Germline V CDR1 and CDR2: SGHVS, FQNEAQ. Unmatched junction bases numbered 5, after V lost 4 bases and J lost 6 bases.

This clone was seen just once. This chain connects TRBV7-9 to TRBJ2-2; 8 nucleotides agree with TRBD1. Per the germline V gene, CDR1 is SEHNR and CDR2 is FQNEAQ (reference sequence). CDR3 length: 19 residues. V shed 1 base and J 2 bases; nucleotides not matched to a gene: 12. CDR3 nucleotides: TGTGCCAGCAGCTTAGTATCTCTGGAAGGACAGGGAAACACCGGGGAGCTGTTTTTT. Amino acid sequence: CASSLVSLEGQGNTGELFF.

This chain joins TRBV6-4 and TRBJ2-1; 8 nucleotides match TRBD2. Per germline, CDR1 MRHNA and CDR2 SNTAGT. With 0 bases clipped from V and 2 bases from J, the junction kept 3 bases outside the gene matches. The CDR3 is made up of 16 amino acids. Here the CDR3 DNA reads TGTGCCAGCAGTGACTCGAACGGGGGGGCCTACAATGAGCAGTTCTTC. Its translation is CASSDSNGGAYNEQFF.

The chain employs TRBV7-2 and TRBJ1-1; D might be TRBD1 (6 bases). V lost 1 base, J lost 1 base, and 10 bases lay in between. The V gene's germline CDR1 is SGHTA and CDR2 FQGNSA. The CDR3 runs to 15 residues. CDR3 region: CASSLVGQSNTEAFF. CDR3 nucleotides: TGTGCCAGCAGCTTAGTAGGACAGTCGAACACTGAAGCTTTCTTT.

This chain joins TRBV4-3 and TRBJ1-4; 9 positions match TRBD1. The CDR3 is 20 residues long. Germline CDR1 and CDR2: LGHNA and YSLEER. Losses at the gene ends were 5 bases for V and 1 base for J; bases not matched to a gene: 17. The CDR3 coding sequence is TGCGCCAGCAGCACCCTAGGGGCCGGGGACAGGGTGGGAACTAATGAAAAACTGTTTTTT. The encoded protein is CASSTLGAGDRVGTNEKLFF.

V and J are TRBV5-4 and TRBJ2-4; D is unresolved. V was shortened by 0 bases and J by 4 bases, with 8 bases between the two germline ends. The CDR3 covers 14 residues. Germline lookup yields CDR1 SGHNT and CDR2 YYREEE (reference sequence). CDR3 sequence (DNA): TGTGCCAGCAGCTTGGGAAGCTCTAAAAACATTCAGTACTTC. It translates to CASSLGSSKNIQYF.

This clone was counted once. The chain couples TRBV5-1 to TRBJ1-1; possible D gene TRBD1, 6 bases. The CDR3 is 14 residues long. From germline, CDR1 is SGHRS and CDR2 YFSETQ. V was cut by 2 bases and J by 6 bases, with 14 bases left in between. The CDR3 loop reads CASSLVGGQAEAFF. The CDR3 bases are TGCGCCAGCAGCTTAGTGGGGGGGCAGGCTGAAGCTTTCTTT.

This sequence joins TRBV7-2 and TRBJ2-5; D is possibly TRBD2 (5 bases). This CDR3 has 14 amino acids. V was pared by 3 bases and J by 5 bases, with 13 bases between. Germline V gene lookup returns CDR1 SGHTA and CDR2 FQGNSA. The CDR3 bases are TGTGCCAGCAGCTTCCAGACTATATCGGAGACCCAGTACTTC. This sequence encodes CASSFQTISETQYF.

The chain recombines TRBV27 with TRBJ2-1; 8 nucleotides line up with TRBD2. V lost 4 bases and J lost 2; bases outside the gene matches: 4. Per germline, CDR1 MNHEY and CDR2 SMNVEV (reference sequence). The CDR3 is made up of 15 amino acids. The CDR3 bases are TGTGCCAGCAGTTCCCGGGGGGGCGCCTACAATGAGCAGTTCTTC. This sequence encodes CASSSRGGAYNEQFF.

The V gene is TRBV4-2, the J gene TRBJ2-7, with TRBD1 matching over 8 bases. The CDR3 extends over 15 amino acids. CDR1 is LGHNA and CDR2 is YNFKEQ in the germline V gene. Trimming removed 2 bases from V and 3 bases from J; junction bases left unmatched: 6. The CDR3 DNA is TGTGCCAGCAGCCAAAGGTTACAGGGGGGCTACGAGCAGTACTTC. Its translation is CASSQRLQGGYEQYF.

The chain uses TRBV29-1 and TRBJ1-1; D unresolved. Trimming cost V 4 bases and J 3 bases, with 18 bases left between them. Looked up from germline, CDR1 is SQVTM and CDR2 is ANQGSEA. There are 15 residues in the CDR3. The CDR3 DNA is TGCAGCGTTGTATTACGGGGTTTAGGGTACACTGAAGCTTTCTTT. This encodes CSVVLRGLGYTEAFF.

The chain joins TRBV6-5 to TRBJ1-1, with D maybe TRBD1 (5 bases). The CDR3 runs 15 residues. CDR1 is MNHEY, CDR2 SVGAGI, per germline. The V end lost 4 bases, the J end lost 3 bases, and 15 bases lay between the germline ends. CDR3 nucleotide sequence: TGTGCCAGCAGTTCAGGGTCGTTGGGCTACACTGAAGCTTTCTTT. This gives the protein CASSSGSLGYTEAFF.

This chain uses TRBV5-1 with TRBJ2-5; TRBD2 matches 9 bases. The CDR3 consists of 16 residues. The germline V gene has CDR1 SGHRS and CDR2 YFSETQ. With 6 bases clipped from V and 5 bases from J, the junction kept 14 bases outside the gene matches. The CDR3 reads CASNGDQGLASETQYF. In DNA, the CDR3 is TGCGCCAGCAACGGAGACCAGGGACTAGCTTCGGAGACCCAGTACTTC.

The chain recombines TRBV7-9 with TRBJ1-2; D is perhaps TRBD1 (5 bases). Deletions cut 7 bases from V and 4 bases from J, with 16 bases between. CDR1 SEHNR and CDR2 FQNEAQ come from the germline V gene (reference sequence). This CDR3 region has 14 residues. Here the CDR3 reads CASTGRQTGYGYTF. CDR3 DNA: TGTGCCAGCACTGGAAGACAGACCGGCTATGGCTACACCTTC.

The V gene is TRBV7-3, the J gene TRBJ1-2, with TRBD1 as a possible D gene (5 bases). The CDR3 runs 14 residues. Germline lookup yields CDR1 SGHTA and CDR2 FQGTGA. Trimming took off 0 bases at V and 8 bases at J, with 13 bases between the two ends. The CDR3 DNA reads TGTGCCAGCAGCTTAACGTCGGGGGGTGGGGGCTACACCTTC. Translated, it gives CASSLTSGGGGYTF.

The J gene is TRBJ2-7, the V gene TRBV2; 14 bases line up with TRBD2. Germline V gene sequence: CDR1 SNHLY, CDR2 FYNNEI. The CDR3 length is 14 residues. The J segment lost 2 bases and the V segment lost 11 bases, leaving 5 bases of the junction unmatched. The CDR3 sequence: CAGRLAGGPYEQYF. In nucleotides, the CDR3 is TGTGCCGGAAGACTAGCGGGGGGGCCCTACGAGCAGTACTTC.

The rearrangement links TRBV19 to TRBJ2-7; the D gene is possibly TRBD2 (6 bases). The CDR3 extends over 15 amino acids. Trimming left V 3 bases short and J 4 bases short, with 16 bases between. Germline lookup yields CDR1 LNHDA and CDR2 SQIVND (reference sequence). CDR3 loop: CASSIWGRGNYEQYF. For the CDR3, the DNA is TGTGCCAGTAGTATTTGGGGCCGGGGGAATTACGAGCAGTACTTC.

The V gene is TRBV4-1, the J gene TRBJ2-1, with D tentatively TRBD2 (6 bases). V was clipped by 1 base and J by 10 bases, with 14 bases between them. This CDR3 is 14 amino acids long. CDR1 MGHRA and CDR2 YSYEKL come from the germline V gene. This CDR3 reads CASSQGQGGGEQFF. Here the CDR3 DNA reads TGCGCCAGCAGCCAAGGGCAGGGAGGAGGGGAGCAGTTCTTC.

V usage is TRBV7-2 and J usage is TRBJ1-2; 7 bases are a match to TRBD1. In germline, CDR1 is SGHTA, CDR2 FQGNSA. CDR3 size: 16 residues. V was clipped by 5 bases and J by 4 bases; unmatched bases: 13. The chain's CDR3 is CASSPKTGQWVYGYTF. For the CDR3, the DNA is TGTGCCAGCAGCCCAAAAACGGGACAGTGGGTCTATGGCTACACCTTC.

This clone was observed a few times. Other DNA sequences in this sample translate to the same CDR3. The chain recombines TRBV5-4 with TRBJ2-7, with a weak D call TRBD2 (6 bases). Trimming took off 0 bases at V and 7 bases at J, with 17 bases between the two ends. There are 15 residues in the CDR3. Per germline, CDR1 SGHNT and CDR2 YYREEE (reference sequence). The CDR3 bases are TGTGCCAGCAGCTTGGCCGGAATTCGGCGGGGTGAGCAGTACTTC. This gives the protein CASSLAGIRRGEQYF.

J is TRBJ2-3 and V is TRBV27; TRBD2 matches at 7 bases. V shed 2 bases, J shed 1 base, and the junction held 3 bases outside the gene matches. The CDR3 spans 15 residues. Germline CDR1 and CDR2: MNHEY and SMNVEV (reference sequence). The DNA for the CDR3 is TGTGCCAGCAGTTTAACGGCGGGGGGCACAGATACGCAGTATTTT. It codes for CASSLTAGGTDTQYF.

V gene TRBV6-5 combines with J gene TRBJ2-2; 8 bases align to TRBD1. CDR1 is MNHEY and CDR2 is SVGAGI in the germline V gene. The CDR3 is made up of 15 amino acids. With 6 bases clipped from V and 7 bases from J, the junction kept 10 bases outside the gene matches. This chain's CDR3 is CASRGGRGLGGELFF. CDR3 DNA sequence: TGTGCCAGCAGGGGGGGCAGGGGGCTTGGCGGGGAGCTGTTTTTT.